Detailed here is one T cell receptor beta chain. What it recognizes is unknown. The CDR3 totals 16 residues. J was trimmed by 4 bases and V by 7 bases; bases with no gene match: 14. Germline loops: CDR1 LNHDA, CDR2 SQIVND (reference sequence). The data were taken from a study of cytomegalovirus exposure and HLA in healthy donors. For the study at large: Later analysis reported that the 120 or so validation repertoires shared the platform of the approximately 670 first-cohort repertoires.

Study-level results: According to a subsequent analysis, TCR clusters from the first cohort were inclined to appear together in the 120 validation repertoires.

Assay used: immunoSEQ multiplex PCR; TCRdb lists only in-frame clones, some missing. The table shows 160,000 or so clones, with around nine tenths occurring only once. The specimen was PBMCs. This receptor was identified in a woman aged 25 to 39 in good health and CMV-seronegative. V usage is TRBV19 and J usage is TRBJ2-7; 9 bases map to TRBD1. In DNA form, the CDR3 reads TGTGCCAGTACTTCCCTACCGGGACAGGGAGTTTACGAGCAGTACTTC. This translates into CASTSLPGQGVYEQYF.